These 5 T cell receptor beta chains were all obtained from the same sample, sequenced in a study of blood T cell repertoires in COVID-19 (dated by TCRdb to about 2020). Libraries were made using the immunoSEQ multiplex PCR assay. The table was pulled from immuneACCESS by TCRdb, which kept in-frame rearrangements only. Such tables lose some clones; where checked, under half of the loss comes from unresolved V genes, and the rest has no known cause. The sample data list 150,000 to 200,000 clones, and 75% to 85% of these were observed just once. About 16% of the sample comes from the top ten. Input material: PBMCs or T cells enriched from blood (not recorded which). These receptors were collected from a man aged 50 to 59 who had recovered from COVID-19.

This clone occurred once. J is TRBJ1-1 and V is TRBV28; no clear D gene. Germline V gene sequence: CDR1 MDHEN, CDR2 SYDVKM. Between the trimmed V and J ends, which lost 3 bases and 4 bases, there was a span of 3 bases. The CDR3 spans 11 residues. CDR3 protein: CASSLSTEAFF. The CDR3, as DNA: TGTGCCAGCAGTTTGAGCACTGAAGCTTTCTTT.

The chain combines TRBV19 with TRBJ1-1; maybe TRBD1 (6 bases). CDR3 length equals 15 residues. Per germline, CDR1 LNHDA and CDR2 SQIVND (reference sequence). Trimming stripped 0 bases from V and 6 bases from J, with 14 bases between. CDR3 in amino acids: CASSIDGGRGAEAFF. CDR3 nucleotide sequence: TGTGCCAGTAGTATAGACGGGGGGCGGGGCGCTGAAGCTTTCTTT.

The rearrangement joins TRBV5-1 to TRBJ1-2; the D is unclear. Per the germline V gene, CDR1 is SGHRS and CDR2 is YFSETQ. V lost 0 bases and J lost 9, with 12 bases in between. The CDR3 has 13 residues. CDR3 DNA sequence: TGCGCCAGCAGCTTGGAGACTCCAGAGAGCTACACCTTC. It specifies CASSLETPESYTF.

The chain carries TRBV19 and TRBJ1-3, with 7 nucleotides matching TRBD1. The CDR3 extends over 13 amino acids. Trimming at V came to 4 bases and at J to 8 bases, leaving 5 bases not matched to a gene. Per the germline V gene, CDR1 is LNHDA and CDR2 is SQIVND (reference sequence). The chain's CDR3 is CASSKGARDTIYF. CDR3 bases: TGTGCCAGTAGTAAGGGGGCCCGAGACACCATATATTTT.

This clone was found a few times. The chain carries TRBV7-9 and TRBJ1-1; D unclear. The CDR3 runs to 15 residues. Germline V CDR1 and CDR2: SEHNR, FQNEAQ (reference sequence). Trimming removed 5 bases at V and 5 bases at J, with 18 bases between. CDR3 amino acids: CASSSTDRTGTEAFF. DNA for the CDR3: TGTGCCAGCAGCAGCACCGATCGCACGGGGACTGAAGCTTTCTTT. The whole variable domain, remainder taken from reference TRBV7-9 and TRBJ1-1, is DTGVSQNPRHKITKRGQNVTFRCDPISEHNRLYWYRQTLGQGPEFLTYFQNEAQLEKSRLLSDRFSAERPKGSFSTLEIQRTEQGDSAMYLCASSSTDRTGTEAFFGQGTRLTVV.